This entry features one T cell receptor beta chain sequence. Its antigen is unknown. One base away there is no much larger clone; base qualities are not given. The label giving this sample's time point can be read as: more than three weeks on oral tofacitinib. Interpreted using the paper, the treatment or condition label stands for: oral pan-JAK inhibitor, 5-10 mg twice daily. From alopecia areata patients, peripheral blood was collected along with lesional scalp punch biopsies. PBMCs were isolated by density centrifugation and stained for CD3, CD4 and CD8, after which CD4+ and CD8+ T cells were sorted on a FACSAria. The entry originates in a study of CD8+ T cells in alopecia areata (dated by TCRdb to 2017 to 2018). As for the study more broadly: Treated patients were enrolled in an open-label pilot trial of oral tofacitinib at 5 to 10 mg twice daily for moderate-to-severe alopecia areata. Tofacitinib was administered for 6 to 18 months, and 6 months of follow-up off drug were then conducted to assess delayed response and recurrence. The SALT score, which quantifies the percentage of affected scalp surface area, was used to measure disease severity in treated patients. High-throughput TCRbeta sequencing was used to examine T cell clonal expansion in alopecia areata in both the C3H/HeJ mouse model and human patients. On the human side, TCRbeta sequencing was run on scalp tissue and on sorted CD4+ and CD8+ peripheral blood T cells from healthy controls and from alopecia areata patients with either patchy or totalis/universalis disease. Biopsies were taken from tofacitinib-treated patients at baseline and at 4 and 24 weeks of treatment, and a later scalp biopsy was taken in several of the tofacitinib-treated patients. Scalp clonality was compared across normal scalp (n=4), patchy alopecia areata scalp (n=8), and alopecia totalis/universalis scalp (n=8). RNA was obtained with the PAXgene miRNA kit for fixed scalp, the miRNeasy kit for PBMCs, and the RNeasy kit for mouse skin. TCRbeta CDR3 regions were amplified by immunoSEQ multiplex PCR using 35 Vbeta forward and 13 Jbeta reverse primers. Points the paper makes about the study in general: Higher clonality and more expanded CD8+ clones were observed in lesional scalp than in normal scalp, particularly in alopecia totalis/universalis, a finding suggestive of antigenic drive. Shared TCR sequences between patients were less evident than in mice, which may be partly attributable to HLA diversity in the patient population. Unlike mouse skin, which is dominated by gammadelta T cells, normal human skin has resident alphabeta T cells that are also sequenced, and this complicates analysis of the scalp TCR repertoire. Tofacitinib significantly decreased scalp clonality and the number of expanded CD8+ clones among the top 100 scalp clones. The treated cohort was small, with a single nonresponder, so links between baseline CD8+ expansion and response need larger studies. Many expanded lesional clones persisted in scalp and blood during tofacitinib treatment, which may partly explain relapse after stopping treatment.

The germline V gene gives CDR1 as SGHAT and CDR2 as FQNNGV. V sheds 7 bases and J sheds 4 bases, leaving 14 bases between their ends. The cysteine opens and the phenylalanine closes a CDR3 of 14 amino acids. Only CDR3 DNA is held: 42 bases, read in frame from base 1. The library was obtained by the immunoSEQ multiplex PCR assay. For TCR sequencing, RNA was extracted from every sample and reverse transcribed into cDNA to serve as template. First-strand cDNA was synthesized with SuperScript III using a 2:1 mix of oligo-dT and random hexamers. A synthetic immune receptor repertoire was used to gauge amplification bias, and whatever bias remained was removed computationally. Processing in the source paper ran as follows. Raw reads were preprocessed to remove errors, and CDR3 was defined according to IMGT conventions as the region from the conserved cysteine to phenylalanine. To get clonality, Shannon entropy was normalized by log2 of the number of productive unique TCRs and the result was subtracted from 1. Scalp TCRbeta sequences were cross-referenced with sorted blood CD4 and CD8 repertoires so that the CD4 or CD8 identity of scalp clones could be inferred. TCRdb obtained this table from immuneACCESS and retained in-frame rearrangements with V and J assigned. These tables miss some clones; where compared with another copy, unresolved V genes account for less than half of the shortfall, and the remainder is unexplained. That table furnishes V, J and clone size, whereas the DNA furnished D and trimming. Recorded for this sample are approximately 150,000 clones; around 87% of them occurred a single time. The ten largest clones take up roughly an eighth of the sample.

Material: CD8+ T cells sorted from blood, obtained at week 4, from a patient treated with tofacitinib. The clonotype was recovered from a human donor with alopecia areata. The V and J segments used are TRBV11-2 and TRBJ2-1; too little of a D gene remains to name it. The DNA sequence follows: TGTGCCAGCATCAAACCGCCAGATTACAATGAGCAGTTCTTC. The encoded protein is CASIKPPDYNEQFF.